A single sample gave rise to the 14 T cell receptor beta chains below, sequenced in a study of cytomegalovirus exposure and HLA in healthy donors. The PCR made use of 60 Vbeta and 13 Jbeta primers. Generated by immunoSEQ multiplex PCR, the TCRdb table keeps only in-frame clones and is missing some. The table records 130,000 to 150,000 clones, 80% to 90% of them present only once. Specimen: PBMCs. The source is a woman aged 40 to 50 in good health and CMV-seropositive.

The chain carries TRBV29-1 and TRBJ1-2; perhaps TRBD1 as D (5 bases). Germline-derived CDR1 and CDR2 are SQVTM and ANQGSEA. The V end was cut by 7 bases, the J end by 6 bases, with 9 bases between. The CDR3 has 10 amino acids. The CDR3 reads CSAGGDGYTF. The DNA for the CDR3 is TGCAGCGCGGGGGGGGATGGCTACACCTTC.

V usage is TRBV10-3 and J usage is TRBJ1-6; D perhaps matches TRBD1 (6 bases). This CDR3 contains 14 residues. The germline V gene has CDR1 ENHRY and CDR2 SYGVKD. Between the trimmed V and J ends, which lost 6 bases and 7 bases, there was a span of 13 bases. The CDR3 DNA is TGTGCCATCAGGGACCGGGACAACAATTCACCCCTCCACTTT. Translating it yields CAIRDRDNNSPLHF.

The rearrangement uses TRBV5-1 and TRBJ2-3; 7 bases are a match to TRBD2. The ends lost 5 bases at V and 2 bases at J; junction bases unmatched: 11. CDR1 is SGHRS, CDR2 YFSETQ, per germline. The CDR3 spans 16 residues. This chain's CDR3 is CASSRGDSGATDTQYF. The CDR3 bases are TGCGCCAGCAGTCGGGGGGATAGCGGAGCCACAGATACGCAGTATTTT.

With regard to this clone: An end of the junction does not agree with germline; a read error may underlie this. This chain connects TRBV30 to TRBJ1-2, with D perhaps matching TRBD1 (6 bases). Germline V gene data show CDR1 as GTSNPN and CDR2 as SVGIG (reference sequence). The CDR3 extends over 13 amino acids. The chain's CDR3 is CSGGRGSNYGYTF. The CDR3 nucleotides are TGCTCCGGGGGGCGAGGTTCGAACTATGGCTACACCTTC.

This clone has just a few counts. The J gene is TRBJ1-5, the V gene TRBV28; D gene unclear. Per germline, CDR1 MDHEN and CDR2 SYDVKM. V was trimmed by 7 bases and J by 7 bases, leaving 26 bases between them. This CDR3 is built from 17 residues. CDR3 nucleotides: TGTGCCAGCACCCCATCTTCCGATTTAAGAGGTCGACAGCCCCAGCATTTT. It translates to CASTPSSDLRGRQPQHF.

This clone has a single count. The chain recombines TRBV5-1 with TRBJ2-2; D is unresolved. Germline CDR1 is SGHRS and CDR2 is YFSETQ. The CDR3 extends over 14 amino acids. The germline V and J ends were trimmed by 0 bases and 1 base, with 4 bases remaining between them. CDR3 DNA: TGCGCCAGCAGCTTGGCCGGGAACACCGGGGAGCTGTTTTTT. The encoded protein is CASSLAGNTGELFF.

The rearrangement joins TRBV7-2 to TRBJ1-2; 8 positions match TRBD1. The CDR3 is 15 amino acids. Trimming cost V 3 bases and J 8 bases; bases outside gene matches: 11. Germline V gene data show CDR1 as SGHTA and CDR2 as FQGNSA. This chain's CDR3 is CASSFSRTGQGGYTF. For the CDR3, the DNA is TGTGCCAGCAGCTTCTCACGGACAGGGCAGGGCGGCTACACCTTC.

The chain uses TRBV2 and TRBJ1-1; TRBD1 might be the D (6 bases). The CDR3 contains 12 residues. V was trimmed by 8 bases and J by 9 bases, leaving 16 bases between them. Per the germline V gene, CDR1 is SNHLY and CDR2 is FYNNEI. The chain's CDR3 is CASSSPGQKAFF. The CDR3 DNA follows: TGTGCCAGCTCTTCACCGGGACAAAAAGCTTTCTTT.

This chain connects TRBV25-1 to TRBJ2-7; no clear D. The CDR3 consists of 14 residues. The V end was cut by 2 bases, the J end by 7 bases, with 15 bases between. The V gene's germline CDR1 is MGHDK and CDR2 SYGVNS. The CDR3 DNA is TGTGCCAGCAGTGAAACCCCGCACCGCTATGAGCAGTACTTC. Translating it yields CASSETPHRYEQYF.

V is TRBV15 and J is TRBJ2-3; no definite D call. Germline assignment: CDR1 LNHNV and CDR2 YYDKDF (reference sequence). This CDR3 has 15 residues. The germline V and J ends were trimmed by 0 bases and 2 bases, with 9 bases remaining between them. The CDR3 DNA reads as TGTGCCACCAGCAGAGATATAGTTCCCACAGATACGCAGTATTTT. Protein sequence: CATSRDIVPTDTQYF.

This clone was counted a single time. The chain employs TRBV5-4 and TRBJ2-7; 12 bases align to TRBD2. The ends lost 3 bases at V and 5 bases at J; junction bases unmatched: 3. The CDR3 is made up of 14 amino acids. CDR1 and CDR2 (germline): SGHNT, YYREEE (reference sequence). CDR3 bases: TGTGCCAGCAGCTCTGGACTAGCGGGAAACGAGCAGTACTTC. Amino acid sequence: CASSSGLAGNEQYF.

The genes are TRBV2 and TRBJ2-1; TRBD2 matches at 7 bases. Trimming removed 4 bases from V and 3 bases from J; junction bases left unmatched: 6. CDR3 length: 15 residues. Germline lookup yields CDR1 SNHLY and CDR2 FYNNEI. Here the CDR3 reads CASSVGGGLYNEQFF. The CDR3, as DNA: TGTGCCAGCAGTGTCGGGGGAGGGCTCTACAATGAGCAGTTCTTC. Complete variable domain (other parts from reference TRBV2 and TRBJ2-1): EPEVTQTPSHQVTQMGQEVILRCVPISNHLYFYWYRQILGQKVEFLVSFYNNEISEKSEIFDDQFSVERPDGSNFTLKIRSTKLEDSAMYFCASSVGGGLYNEQFFGPGTRLTVL.

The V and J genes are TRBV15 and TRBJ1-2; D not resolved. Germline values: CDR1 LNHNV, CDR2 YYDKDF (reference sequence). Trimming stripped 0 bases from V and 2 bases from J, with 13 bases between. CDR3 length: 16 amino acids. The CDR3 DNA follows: TGTGCCACCAGCAGAGATCAACCGGTGCTGAACTATGGCTACACCTTC. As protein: CATSRDQPVLNYGYTF.

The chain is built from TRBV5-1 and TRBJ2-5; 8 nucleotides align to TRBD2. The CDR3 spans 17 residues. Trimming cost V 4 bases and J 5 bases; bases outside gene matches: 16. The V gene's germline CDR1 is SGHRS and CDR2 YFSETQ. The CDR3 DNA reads TGCGCCAGCAGCCCAGCCGCGATAGCGGGATCCCTGGAGACCCAGTACTTC. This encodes CASSPAAIAGSLETQYF.